The 32 T cell receptor beta chains listed next were all sequenced from one sample in a study of T cell responses to AZD1222 COVID-19 vaccine. Sequencing was performed with immunoSEQ multiplex PCR; in TCRdb, only in-frame clones are kept and a portion is missing. This table holds 200,000 or so clones, about 89% found once. This specimen was peripheral blood, taken on day 0 of MenACWY control vaccination. These receptors all stem from an adult in good health.

The gene calls are TRBV11-1 and TRBJ2-1; no firm D call. The CDR3 loop spans 13 amino acids. Trimming removed 0 bases at V and 3 bases at J, with 3 bases between. Looked up from germline, CDR1 is SGHAT and CDR2 is FQDESV (reference sequence). In DNA form, the CDR3 reads TGTGCCAGCAGCTTAGCCCGCTACAATGAGCAGTTCTTC. This codes for CASSLARYNEQFF. The full variable domain, completed using reference TRBV11-1 and TRBJ2-1, is EAEVAQSPRYKITEKSQAVAFWCDPISGHATLYWYRQILGQGPELLVQFQDESVVDDSQLPKDRFSAERLKGVDSTLKIQPAELGDSAMYLCASSLARYNEQFFGPGTRLTVL.

V usage is TRBV7-8 and J usage is TRBJ2-7; 7 bases are shared with TRBD2. The germline CDR1 and CDR2 sequences are SGHVS and FQNEAQ. This CDR3 is built from 14 residues. The V gene end was trimmed by 1 base and the J gene end by 4 bases; junction bases not matched to a gene: 4. The CDR3 DNA reads as TGTGCCAGCAGCTTAGGGACTAGTGAATACGAGCAGTACTTC. The encoded protein is CASSLGTSEYEQYF.

The V and J genes are TRBV7-2 and TRBJ2-7, with a possible D match to TRBD1 (6 bases). Germline CDR1 is SGHTA and CDR2 is FQGNSA. The germline V and J ends were trimmed by 5 bases and 1 base, with 15 bases remaining between them. The CDR3 is 15 residues long. CDR3 DNA: TGTGCCAGCAGCCCGGACAGAGTCCGGTCCTACGAGCAGTACTTC. This codes for CASSPDRVRSYEQYF.

With respect to this clone: In the same sample, other DNA sequences code for this CDR3. V gene TRBV13 combines with J gene TRBJ2-1; possibly TRBD1 for D (6 bases). CDR3 size: 14 residues. The germline V gene encodes CDR1 PRHDT and CDR2 FYEKMQ (reference sequence). V was cut by 0 bases and J by 4 bases, with 7 bases left in between. The CDR3 nucleotides are TGTGCCAGCAGCTTAGGGACAGGTTACAATGAGCAGTTCTTC. This encodes CASSLGTGYNEQFF.

The chain is built from TRBV14 and TRBJ1-1; possible D gene TRBD1, 5 bases. The CDR3 runs to 15 residues. The V end lost 0 bases, the J end lost 6 bases, and 14 bases lay between the germline ends. CDR1 is SGHDN and CDR2 is FVKESK in the germline V gene. The CDR3 loop reads CASSQDLRGSAEAFF. In nucleotides, the CDR3 is TGTGCCAGCAGCCAAGATCTACGGGGGAGCGCTGAAGCTTTCTTT.

In its sample, this clone was seen once. This sequence joins TRBV9 and TRBJ1-4, with D possibly matching TRBD1 (6 bases). Trimming took 0 bases from V and 5 from J, leaving 11 bases between them. CDR3 length equals 15 residues. Germline V CDR1 and CDR2: SGDLS, YYNGEE. CDR3 bases: TGTGCCAGCAGCGTAGGTGGGGGCGAAAATGAAAAACTGTTTTTT. Translated: CASSVGGGENEKLFF.

The chain combines TRBV11-2 with TRBJ2-2; TRBD2 is a possible D gene (5 bases). V was shortened by 1 base and J by 0 bases, with 9 bases between the two germline ends. The CDR3 extends over 16 amino acids. CDR1 is SGHAT, CDR2 FQNNGV, per germline. CDR3: CASSLGTGTNTGELFF. DNA of the CDR3: TGTGCCAGCAGCTTAGGAACGGGAACGAACACCGGGGAGCTGTTTTTT.

For this clone: The junction departs from the called germline gene at one end, perhaps through a read error. V gene TRBV6-1 combines with J gene TRBJ1-2; perhaps TRBD1 as D (6 bases). Germline CDR1 and CDR2: MNHNS and SASEGT. This CDR3 spans 12 amino acids. The CDR3 DNA reads as TGTGCCAGCAGGGAAGGGGGAAGGGGCTACACCTTC. Amino acid sequence: CASREGGRGYTF.

V usage is TRBV19 and J usage is TRBJ1-2; no clear D gene. Trimming took off 5 bases at V and 0 bases at J, with 13 bases between the two ends. The V gene's germline CDR1 is LNHDA and CDR2 SQIVND (reference sequence). The CDR3 sequence is 15 residues long. The CDR3 sequence: CASSPAAAANYGYTF. The CDR3 DNA is TGTGCCAGTAGTCCTGCGGCAGCAGCTAACTATGGCTACACCTTC. The full variable domain, with the rest looked up from reference TRBV19 and TRBJ1-2, is DGGITQSPKYLFRKEGQNVTLSCEQNLNHDAMYWYRQDPGQGLRLIYYSQIVNDFQKGDIAEGYSVSREKKESFPLTVTSAQKNPTAFYLCASSPAAAANYGYTFGSGTRLTVV.

The chain has TRBV7-9 and TRBJ2-7; the D gene is possibly TRBD1 (6 bases). This CDR3 contains 16 residues. The ends were cut back, 1 base at V and 3 bases at J, with 16 bases in the middle. Germline assignment: CDR1 SEHNR and CDR2 FQNEAQ (reference sequence). The CDR3 protein is CASSLVAGEWGYEQYF. CDR3 coding DNA: TGTGCCAGCAGCTTAGTTGCAGGGGAATGGGGCTACGAGCAGTACTTC.

The chain joins TRBV11-2 to TRBJ1-2; 9 bases agree with TRBD1. Per the germline V gene, CDR1 is SGHAT and CDR2 is FQNNGV. The V and J ends lost 1 base and 4 bases, in that order; junction bases with no gene match: 7. CDR3 size: 16 residues. In nucleotides, the CDR3 is TGTGCCAGCAGCTTAGTACGTGGGACAGGGTTCTATGGCTACACCTTC. This encodes CASSLVRGTGFYGYTF.

The chain has TRBV27 and TRBJ2-7; the D is unclear. The CDR3 has 13 residues. Germline V gene sequence: CDR1 MNHEY, CDR2 SMNVEV (reference sequence). The V end was cut by 9 bases, the J end by 12 bases, with 24 bases between. The CDR3 DNA follows: TGTGCCAGTAATGCCCTCGGACGGGTTGCGTGGTACTTC. Translating gives CASNALGRVAWYF.

The V gene is TRBV29-1, the J gene TRBJ2-1; D possibly uses TRBD1 or TRBD2 (7 bases each). CDR3 size: 18 residues. Germline values: CDR1 SQVTM, CDR2 ANQGSEA. V lost 6 bases, J lost 8 bases, and 32 bases lay in between. This chain's CDR3 is CSVESLADRTPGVDEQFF. As DNA, the CDR3 is TGCAGCGTGGAATCGCTAGCGGACAGGACCCCCGGGGTCGATGAGCAGTTCTTC.

This clone was observed a single time. Other DNA variants within this sample encode the same CDR3. The chain employs TRBV7-9 and TRBJ1-2, with 9 bases lining up with TRBD1. V lost 3 bases to trimming and J lost 6 bases; unmatched junction nucleotides: 2. The CDR3 totals 13 residues. Germline V gene sequence: CDR1 SEHNR, CDR2 FQNEAQ (reference sequence). CDR3 residues: CASSLGQGNGYTF. CDR3 DNA: TGTGCCAGCAGCTTGGGACAGGGCAATGGCTACACCTTC.

The J gene is TRBJ2-7, the V gene TRBV27, with 10 bases lining up with TRBD1. V lost 2 bases and J lost 3; bases outside the gene matches: 4. This CDR3 comprises 15 residues. Germline V lookup: CDR1 MNHEY, CDR2 SMNVEV (reference sequence). The CDR3 DNA is TGTGCCAGCAGTTTAGGGACAGGGGCCCTCTACGAGCAGTACTTC. Its translation is CASSLGTGALYEQYF.

This sequence joins TRBV9 and TRBJ2-1; 12 nucleotides agree with TRBD2. Germline CDR1 reads SGDLS; CDR2 reads YYNGEE. The CDR3 is made up of 16 amino acids. The ends lost 0 bases at V and 6 bases at J; junction bases unmatched: 4. CDR3: CASSVGGLAGFNEQFF. CDR3 bases: TGTGCCAGCAGCGTAGGGGGACTAGCGGGTTTCAATGAGCAGTTCTTC.

The chain recombines TRBV28 with TRBJ2-3; 9 positions match TRBD1. Germline V gives CDR1 MDHEN, CDR2 SYDVKM. CDR3 length: 15 amino acids. The trim removed 5 bases at V and 1 base at J, leaving 4 bases unmatched. The CDR3 loop reads CASSLRDRGTDTQYF. The CDR3 nucleotides read TGTGCCAGCAGTCTACGGGACAGGGGCACAGATACGCAGTATTTT.

The rearrangement uses TRBV19 and TRBJ1-4; 7 bases map to TRBD1. J was trimmed by 2 bases and V by 4 bases; bases with no gene match: 4. The CDR3 runs 15 residues. The germline V gene has CDR1 LNHDA and CDR2 SQIVND (reference sequence). CDR3: CASSTGTATNEKLFF. As DNA, the CDR3 is TGTGCCAGTAGTACGGGGACAGCGACTAATGAAAAACTGTTTTTT.

This chain links TRBV14 with TRBJ1-6, with TRBD1 as a possible D gene (5 bases). V was shortened by 1 base and J by 11 bases, with 18 bases between the two germline ends. Germline V gives CDR1 SGHDN, CDR2 FVKESK. The CDR3 loop spans 16 amino acids. This chain's CDR3 is CASSQGGRRGRPPLHF. Here the CDR3 DNA reads TGTGCCAGCAGCCAAGGGGGACGACGGGGACGTCCACCCCTCCACTTT.

The gene calls are TRBV4-1 and TRBJ1-3; unclear D gene. CDR3 size: 14 residues. Trimming took off 4 bases at V and 2 bases at J, with 9 bases between the two ends. Germline assignment: CDR1 MGHRA and CDR2 YSYEKL. CDR3 nucleotide sequence: TGCGCCAGCAGCCCTACCTGGCCTGGAAACACCATATATTTT. Its translation: CASSPTWPGNTIYF.

The gene calls are TRBV28 and TRBJ1-2; the D is unclear. The CDR3 spans 14 residues. V was pared by 10 bases and J by 4 bases, with 19 bases between. Germline lookup yields CDR1 MDHEN and CDR2 SYDVKM. The CDR3 protein is CATLDLTKFYGYTF. In DNA, the CDR3 is TGTGCCACCCTAGATCTGACTAAGTTCTATGGCTACACCTTC.

This chain uses TRBV5-4 with TRBJ2-1, with 12 positions matching TRBD2. The CDR3 loop spans 15 amino acids. Germline V gene data show CDR1 as SGHNT and CDR2 as YYREEE (reference sequence). V was pared by 0 bases and J by 7 bases, with 2 bases of the junction left unmatched. CDR3 DNA sequence: TGTGCCAGCAGCTTGGAACTAGCGGGGGGAAATGAGCAGTTCTTC. Translation: CASSLELAGGNEQFF.

The rearrangement uses TRBV6-5 and TRBJ1-5; D is ambiguous. The V gene lost 8 bases and the J gene lost 5 bases, with 13 bases spanning the gap. Looked up from germline, CDR1 is MNHEY and CDR2 is SVGAGI. This CDR3 is 13 amino acids long. The CDR3 sequence: CASALVLDQPQHF. The CDR3 DNA sequence: TGTGCCAGCGCATTAGTCCTTGATCAGCCCCAGCATTTT.

This clone was detected a few times. This chain connects TRBV4-3 to TRBJ1-1; the D is unclear. CDR1 is LGHNA, CDR2 YSLEER, per germline. The V end lost 0 bases, the J end lost 10 bases, and 12 bases lay between the germline ends. The CDR3 runs to 13 residues. The CDR3 reads CASSQERREPAFF. CDR3 DNA: TGCGCCAGCAGCCAAGAAAGAAGGGAGCCAGCTTTCTTT.

The gene calls are TRBV9 and TRBJ1-2; 7 bases agree with TRBD1. Germline values: CDR1 SGDLS, CDR2 YYNGEE. V lost 0 bases to trimming and J lost 3 bases; unmatched junction nucleotides: 5. This CDR3 spans 15 amino acids. CDR3 nucleotides: TGTGCCAGCAGCGTAGCGGGACAGAGTTACTATGGCTACACCTTC. This codes for CASSVAGQSYYGYTF. Looking up the rest from reference TRBV9 and TRBJ1-2 gives the full variable domain: DSGVTQTPKHLITATGQRVTLRCSPRSGDLSVYWYQQSLDQGLQFLIQYYNGEERAKGNILERFSAQQFPDLHSELNLSSLELGDSALYFCASSVAGQSYYGYTFGSGTRLTVV.

The rearrangement uses TRBV19 and TRBJ2-7, with 7 bases matching TRBD2. The germline V gene encodes CDR1 LNHDA and CDR2 SQIVND (reference sequence). V lost 5 bases, J lost 3 bases, and 10 bases stayed unmatched. The CDR3 length is 15 residues. The CDR3 DNA is TGTGCCAGTAGTCCCATGGGAGGGAAAAGCTACGAGCAGTACTTC. This sequence encodes CASSPMGGKSYEQYF.

This chain joins TRBV18 and TRBJ1-5, with D unresolved. The germline CDR1 and CDR2 sequences are KGHSH and LQKENI. Trimming took off 0 bases at V and 9 bases at J, with 6 bases between the two ends. The CDR3 consists of 12 residues. The CDR3 coding sequence is TGTGCCAGCTCACCACCAGCGGGGCCCCAGCATTTT. It is translated as CASSPPAGPQHF.

This clone came up a few times. The J gene is TRBJ2-5, the V gene TRBV5-4; TRBD2 is a possible D gene (6 bases). The germline V gene encodes CDR1 SGHNT and CDR2 YYREEE (reference sequence). Trimming took off 4 bases at V and 2 bases at J, with 15 bases between the two ends. The CDR3 spans 15 residues. As DNA, the CDR3 is TGTGCCAGCAGCCCCAGGGTTGGGGGGCAAGAGACCCAGTACTTC. Translated, it gives CASSPRVGGQETQYF.

The rearrangement joins TRBV27 to TRBJ2-1; 10 bases line up with TRBD1. This CDR3 region has 15 residues. CDR1 MNHEY and CDR2 SMNVEV come from the germline V gene (reference sequence). With 5 bases clipped from V and 6 bases from J, the junction kept 7 bases outside the gene matches. The DNA for the CDR3 is TGTGCCAGCAGTGGTCAGACAGGGGGCCTCAATGAGCAGTTCTTC. Translating it yields CASSGQTGGLNEQFF.

In DNA form, the CDR3 reads TGTGCCAGCAGTTTACCCCAGGGGCTCGGAAACACCATATATTTT. Protein: CASSLPQGLGNTIYF. The chain carries TRBV28 and TRBJ1-3, with D maybe TRBD1 (6 bases). This CDR3 contains 15 residues. Germline CDR1 is MDHEN and CDR2 is SYDVKM. Trimming shortened V by 2 bases and J by 4 bases, and 12 bases separated the two germline ends.

The chain recombines TRBV5-5 with TRBJ2-7; TRBD1 matches 7 bases. CDR1 and CDR2 from the germline V gene are SGHKS and YYEKEE (reference sequence). This CDR3 comprises 16 residues. J was trimmed by 5 bases and V by 1 base; bases with no gene match: 12. CDR3 sequence: CASSLRRPGTDHEQYF. CDR3 nucleotide sequence: TGTGCCAGCAGCTTGCGCAGGCCAGGGACAGACCACGAGCAGTACTTC.

The chain is built from TRBV12-5 and TRBJ2-3; D ambiguous. The CDR3 is 13 residues long. Per the germline V gene, CDR1 is LGHNT and CDR2 is FRNRAP. Trimming pared 2 bases from V and 0 bases from J, leaving 3 bases between. The CDR3 region is CASGLYSTDTQYF. The CDR3 DNA is TGTGCTAGTGGTTTGTATAGCACAGATACGCAGTATTTT. Variable domain in full (rest from reference TRBV12-5 and TRBJ2-3): DARVTQTPRHKVTEMGQEVTMRCQPILGHNTVFWYRQTMMQGLELLAYFRNRAPLDDSGMPKDRFSAEMPDATLATLKIQPSEPRDSAVYFCASGLYSTDTQYFGPGTRLTVL.